A selection of T cell receptor beta chains follows, all from one sample in a study of response to subunit inactivated influenza vaccine. One entry per CDR3 protein, called by TCRdb with MiXCR from the RT-PCR reads. The sample lists 500,000 to 550,000 distinct CDR3 sequences, roughly 7.6% occurring once. The material was PBMCs from blood, obtained less than 30 months after vaccination. These receptors were obtained from a man between 50 and 75 years old who received an inactivated influenza vaccine. CDR3s include the opening cysteine and the closing phenylalanine or tryptophan. The D gene is left open where the match is weak. Rows may omit the clone size; those that give it use once, few, many or a size class.

clone_size,j_call,v_call,d_call,cdr3_aa,cdr3_nt
few,TRBJ2-2,TRBV5-1,.,CASSLLQPYTGELFF,TGCGCCAGCAGCTTGCTCCAGCCCTACACCGGGGAGCTGTTTTTT
few,TRBJ2-2,TRBV9,.,CASSVAARNTGELFF,TGTGCCAGCAGCGTAGCGGCCAGGAACACCGGGGAGCTGTTTTTT
few,TRBJ1-5,TRBV12-5,TRBD1,CASAQTGDNQPQHF,TGTGCTAGTGCCCAGACAGGGGACAATCAGCCCCAGCATTTT
few,TRBJ1-1,TRBV7-9,TRBD1,CASSRGQPGNTEAFF,TGTGCCAGCAGCAGGGGACAGCCAGGTAACACTGAAGCTTTCTTT
.,TRBJ2-5,TRBV12-3/TRBV12-4,.,CASSLVDLLGPQYF,TGTGCCAGCAGTTTAGTCGACCTATTGGGGCCCCAGTACTTC
many,TRBJ2-1,TRBV25-1,TRBD2,CASSDSTSGRYNEQFF,TGTGCCAGCAGTGATTCGACTAGCGGGAGGTACAATGAGCAGTTCTTC
many,TRBJ1-1,TRBV5-1,.,CASSLVAAGNTEAFF,TGCGCCAGCAGCTTGGTGGCGGCTGGGAACACTGAAGCTTTCTTT
.,TRBJ1-3,TRBV4-1,.,CASGRGGRASGNTIYF,TGCGCCAGCGGACGGGGTGGCAGGGCCTCTGGAAACACCATATATTTT
few,TRBJ2-1,TRBV18,.,CASSPPDNEQFF,TGTGCCAGCTCACCGCCTGACAATGAGCAGTTCTTC
few,TRBJ1-5,TRBV20-1,TRBD1,CSARTGAWAQHF,TGCAGTGCCAGGACAGGGGCTTGGGCCCAGCATTTT
.,TRBJ2-5,TRBV10-3,.,CAISEYRETQYF,TGTGCCATCAGTGAATACAGAGAGACCCAGTACTTC
few,TRBJ1-1,TRBV5-6,.,CASSKQVTEAFF,TGTGCCAGCAGCAAGCAGGTCACTGAAGCTTTCTTT
few,TRBJ1-1,TRBV14,.,CASSQGYGGGKAFF,TGTGCCAGCAGCCAAGGATACGGTGGGGGGAAAGCTTTCTTT
many,TRBJ2-3,TRBV7-2,TRBD1,CASSEDRETTQYF,TGTGCCAGCAGCGAGGACAGGGAAACTACGCAGTATTTT
few,TRBJ1-1,TRBV29-1,.,CSARTAGRTEAFF,TGCAGCGCCCGGACGGCTGGTCGCACTGAAGCTTTCTTT
.,TRBJ1-1,TRBV20-1,.,CSARGPGAEAFF,TGCAGTGCTAGAGGTCCCGGGGCAGAAGCTTTCTTT
many,TRBJ1-2,TRBV29-1,.,CSVDTTDGYYGYTF,TGCAGCGTTGATACCACCGACGGGTACTATGGCTACACCTTC
.,TRBJ2-1,TRBV20-1,TRBD2,CSAPGLAGGQSNNEQFF,TGCAGTGCCCCGGGACTAGCGGGAGGCCAATCCAACAATGAGCAGTTCTTC
.,TRBJ2-3,TRBV4-3,.,CASSQNGASRLDTQYF,TGCGCCAGCAGCCAAAACGGGGCCTCCCGGTTAGATACGCAGTATTTT
few,TRBJ2-3,TRBV4-3,.,CASSQDGGQSSTDTQYF,TGCGCCAGCAGCCAAGATGGGGGACAAAGTAGCACAGATACGCAGTATTTT
.,TRBJ2-2,TRBV5-6,.,CASSALGEINTGELFF,TGTGCCAGCAGCGCTTTGGGAGAGATTAACACCGGGGAGCTGTTTTTT
.,TRBJ1-4,TRBV9,.,CASSVDGTRVEKLFF,TGTGCCAGCAGCGTGGATGGGACCCGGGTGGAAAAACTGTTTTTT
many,TRBJ2-1,TRBV6-2/TRBV6-3,.,CASSYHTVRPYNEQFF,TGTGCCAGCAGTTACCATACGGTGCGGCCTTACAATGAGCAGTTCTTC
few,TRBJ1-6,TRBV6-1,.,CASRPEGLGSPLHF,TGTGCCAGCAGACCAGAGGGGCTTGGATCACCCCTCCACTTT
few,TRBJ2-1,TRBV6-1,TRBD2,CASSQGLAGADEQFF,TGTGCCAGCAGTCAGGGACTAGCGGGAGCCGATGAGCAGTTCTTC
few,TRBJ2-5,TRBV12-3/TRBV12-4,.,CASSLHGGGETQYF,TGTGCCAGCAGTTTACATGGGGGAGGAGAGACCCAGTACTTC